Each of the 13 T cell receptor beta chains below was sequenced from the same sample in a study of Ad26.COV2.S vaccination and SARS-CoV-2 variants. Data came from immunoSEQ multiplex PCR; TCRdb stores just in-frame clones and leaves some out. The data hold approximately 480,000 clones, with roughly 89% observed a single time. Treatment meaning: 15 to 20 received Ad26.COV2.S at low or high dose, single or two shots; about 5 received placebo; per-sample allocation not given. Repertoires come from day 63 after the first vaccine or placebo injection. Source: peripheral blood, taken in a trial of Ad26.COV2.S vaccine versus placebo. These TCRs come from a person aged 18-65 years who received the Ad26.COV2.S COVID-19 vaccine or a placebo.

The rearrangement links TRBV7-6 to TRBJ2-1; possibly TRBD1 for D (6 bases). The length of the CDR3 is 12 residues. CDR1 SGHVS and CDR2 FNYEAQ come from the germline V gene. V was trimmed by 5 bases and J by 7 bases, leaving 9 bases between them. CDR3 sequence reads: CASSERGNEQFF. In nucleotides, the CDR3 is TGTGCCAGCAGCGAGAGGGGGAATGAGCAGTTCTTC.

This sequence joins TRBV19 and TRBJ1-5; 8 positions match TRBD1. The germline V gene has CDR1 LNHDA and CDR2 SQIVND (reference sequence). Unmatched junction bases numbered 7, after V lost 5 bases and J lost 10 bases. The CDR3 spans 13 residues. The CDR3 region has the DNA TGTGCCAGTAGTTCGGACAGGGAGGGCCCCCAGCATTTT. Its protein is CASSSDREGPQHF.

The rearrangement links TRBV9 to TRBJ1-6; TRBD1 matches 9 bases. The CDR3 consists of 17 residues. V shed 4 bases and J 5 bases; nucleotides not matched to a gene: 10. Germline V gives CDR1 SGDLS, CDR2 YYNGEE. The CDR3 here is CASSTGGTGPNNSPLHF. The CDR3 coding sequence is TGTGCCAGCAGCACGGGAGGGACAGGGCCAAATAATTCACCCCTCCACTTT.

The V call is TRBV5-4, the J call TRBJ1-2, with D perhaps TRBD1 (6 bases). CDR3 length: 15 amino acids. Germline-derived CDR1 and CDR2 are SGHNT and YYREEE (reference sequence). The ends were cut back, 7 bases at V and 2 bases at J, with 18 bases in the middle. CDR3 nucleotide sequence: TGTGCCAGCGCCCGGGGGGCGCCTGGAAACTATGGCTACACCTTC. It codes for CASARGAPGNYGYTF. Full variable domain (rest looked up from reference TRBV5-4 and TRBJ1-2): ETGVTQSPTHLIKTRGQQVTLRCSSQSGHNTVSWYQQALGQGPQFIFQYYREEENGRGNFPPRFSGLQFPNYSSELNVNALELDDSALYLCASARGAPGNYGYTFGSGTRLTVV.

The genes are TRBV5-4 and TRBJ1-1; D uncertain. V dropped 1 base and J dropped 5 bases, with 9 bases sitting between them. Per the germline V gene, CDR1 is SGHNT and CDR2 is YYREEE (reference sequence). The length of the CDR3 is 13 residues. The CDR3 DNA is TGTGCCAGCAGCTTGAGTGCTAGGACTGAAGCTTTCTTT. Residues: CASSLSARTEAFF. Combining the CDR3 with reference TRBV5-4 and TRBJ1-1 gives the whole variable domain ETGVTQSPTHLIKTRGQQVTLRCSSQSGHNTVSWYQQALGQGPQFIFQYYREEENGRGNFPPRFSGLQFPNYSSELNVNALELDDSALYLCASSLSARTEAFFGQGTRLTVV.

The J gene is TRBJ1-2, the V gene TRBV6-5; D is ambiguous. Trimming pared 5 bases from V and 2 bases from J, leaving 15 bases between. The germline gives CDR1 MNHEY, CDR2 SVGAGI. The CDR3 extends over 15 amino acids. The CDR3 bases are TGTGCCAGCAGTCTGGCACCTACCGAAAACTATGGCTACACCTTC. Translating it yields CASSLAPTENYGYTF.

This chain joins TRBV27 and TRBJ2-1, with D unresolved. CDR3 length: 13 amino acids. Deletions cut 4 bases from V and 4 bases from J, with 8 bases between. Germline CDR1 is MNHEY and CDR2 is SMNVEV (reference sequence). Here the CDR3 DNA reads TGTGCCAGCAGTTCCCGATTGTACAATGAGCAGTTCTTC. Residues: CASSSRLYNEQFF.

CDR3 amino acids: CASSSPSGGSTDTQYF. CDR3 sequence (DNA): TGTGCCAGCAGTTCACCTAGCGGGGGTAGCACAGATACGCAGTATTTT. The J gene is TRBJ2-3, the V gene TRBV28, with TRBD2 matching over 10 bases. The CDR3 extends over 16 amino acids. V dropped 4 bases and J dropped 0; count of bases not matched to a gene: 4. The V gene's germline CDR1 is MDHEN and CDR2 SYDVKM.

The rearrangement links TRBV30 to TRBJ1-6, with 7 bases fitting TRBD1. The length of the CDR3 is 16 residues. CDR1 is GTSNPN, CDR2 SVGIG, per germline (reference sequence). With V trimmed by 0 bases and J by 3 bases, 5 bases remained unmatched. The chain's CDR3 is CAWSVPGTVYNSPLHF. For the CDR3, the DNA is TGTGCCTGGAGTGTACCGGGGACAGTCTATAATTCACCCCTCCACTTT.

This clone appeared a few times. This chain joins TRBV3-1 (or the pseudogene TRBV3-2) and TRBJ2-7; D gene uncertain. The CDR3 is 13 amino acids. V lost 1 base to trimming and J lost 4 bases, with 8 bases between them. Germline values: CDR1 LGHDT, CDR2 YNNKEL (reference sequence). The CDR3 DNA is TGTGCCAGCAGCCAAGCTATGGGGTACGAGCAGTACTTC. Translating it yields CASSQAMGYEQYF.

This sequence joins TRBV9 and TRBJ1-1, with TRBD1 matching 8 bases. Germline lookup yields CDR1 SGDLS and CDR2 YYNGEE. Trimming cost V 5 bases and J 6 bases; bases outside gene matches: 9. The CDR3 is 14 residues long. The CDR3 DNA reads as TGTGCCAGCAGGTACGGACAGGGAGAATCTGAAGCTTTCTTT. It encodes CASRYGQGESEAFF. The full variable domain, with the rest looked up from reference TRBV9 and TRBJ1-1, is DSGVTQTPKHLITATGQRVTLRCSPRSGDLSVYWYQQSLDQGLQFLIQYYNGEERAKGNILERFSAQQFPDLHSELNLSSLELGDSALYFCASRYGQGESEAFFGQGTRLTVV.

The rearrangement uses TRBV7-2 and TRBJ2-5; 7 bases are shared with TRBD2. Germline trimming cut 5 bases from V and 5 bases from J; bases unmatched to any gene: 11. The CDR3 is made up of 15 amino acids. The V gene's germline CDR1 is SGHTA and CDR2 FQGNSA. DNA for the CDR3: TGTGCCAGCAGCGGGGGGGGAAGGGCGTCGGAGACCCAGTACTTC. Its translation is CASSGGGRASETQYF.

The CDR3 loop is CASSPQAEIYNEQFF. DNA for the CDR3: TGTGCCAGCAGCCCTCAAGCGGAAATCTACAATGAGCAGTTCTTC. The J gene is TRBJ2-1, the V gene TRBV7-2, with D possibly matching TRBD2 (5 bases). Trimming left V 5 bases short and J 3 bases short, with 14 bases between. The germline CDR1 and CDR2 sequences are SGHTA and FQGNSA. This CDR3 comprises 15 residues.